This record looks at one TCR beta chain sequence and its context. Only in-frame clones appear in the TCRdb table, and some are missing; sequencing was by immunoSEQ multiplex PCR. Of about 60,000 clones in the sample, more than 75% are singletons; the top ten hold about 5.1%. This CDR3 contains 16 residues. Trimming took off 3 bases at V and 4 bases at J, with 16 bases between the two ends. CDR1 and CDR2 (germline): SGHAT, FQDESV (reference sequence). This specimen comes from a study of technical replicates of blood from a handful of donors. The sequence came from a human donor in good health. Some clones in this sample may be carry-over from other donors' samples. The sequencing sample was made of PBMCs. This chain connects TRBV11-1 to TRBJ2-4; a possible D gene is TRBD2 (7 bases). CDR3 protein: CASSLTTGGLKNIQYF. The CDR3 DNA sequence: TGTGCCAGCAGCTTGACAACCGGGGGGCTAAAAAACATTCAGTACTTC.